The 11 T cell receptor beta chains in this list originate from one sample, sequenced in a study of PD-1 blockade in classical Hodgkin lymphoma. Patients all relapsed after autologous stem cell transplantation, and there was variation in brentuximab vedotin exposure. Measured with immunoSEQ multiplex PCR; TCRdb has only the in-frame clones, and not every one. The sample records 45,000 to 60,000 clones, 81% being singletons. The sequences come from peripheral blood mononuclear cells (PBMCs), collected at baseline. All receptors derive from a human donor with classical Hodgkin lymphoma.

The CDR3 is CASSSGEYSNQPQHF. The CDR3 DNA sequence: TGTGCCAGCAGCTCAGGGGAATATAGCAATCAGCCCCAGCATTTT. This chain uses TRBV7-8 with TRBJ1-5, with TRBD1 as a possible D gene (6 bases). Trimming shortened V by 4 bases and J by 0 bases, and 10 bases separated the two germline ends. Germline V gene lookup returns CDR1 SGHVS and CDR2 FQNEAQ. The CDR3 contains 15 residues.

This clone has only one observation. V gene TRBV11-2 combines with J gene TRBJ2-7; D could derive from TRBD1 or TRBD2 (5 bases each). V was cut by 2 bases and J by 7 bases, with 18 bases left in between. The CDR3 is 15 amino acids. Germline V CDR1 and CDR2: SGHAT, FQNNGV. The CDR3 DNA sequence: TGTGCCAGCAGCTTACTAACGGGGCCCGAGCGGGAGCAGTACTTC. Translation: CASSLLTGPEREQYF.

This clone has a single count. The rearrangement uses TRBV7-6 and TRBJ2-2; 9 nucleotides agree with TRBD2. Germline V CDR1 and CDR2: SGHVS, FNYEAQ. The V segment lost 0 bases and the J segment 4 bases; nucleotides outside the gene matches: 6. The CDR3 runs 17 residues. CDR3 residues: CASSLAWATSGTGELFF. Here the CDR3 DNA reads TGTGCCAGCAGCTTAGCGTGGGCGACTAGCGGCACCGGGGAGCTGTTTTTT.

This clone appeared a few times. The genes are TRBV5-1 and TRBJ2-3; D not resolved. Trimming left V 2 bases short and J 2 bases short, with 15 bases between. Germline V gives CDR1 SGHRS, CDR2 YFSETQ. CDR3 length: 16 residues. Here the CDR3 reads CASSLYRDGLTDTQYF. CDR3 nucleotide sequence: TGCGCCAGCAGCTTATATAGGGATGGTCTCACAGATACGCAGTATTTT.

The chain has TRBV19 and TRBJ2-1, with a possible D match to TRBD1 (6 bases). The CDR3 has 16 residues. V was shortened by 1 base and J by 5 bases, with 15 bases between the two germline ends. In germline, CDR1 is LNHDA, CDR2 SQIVND (reference sequence). The CDR3 DNA is TGTGCCAGTAGTATAGTGCCGGCAGGGGCACACAATGAGCAGTTCTTC. Encoded protein: CASSIVPAGAHNEQFF.

The chain employs TRBV29-1 and TRBJ2-7; TRBD2 agrees at 7 bases. The CDR3 runs 13 residues. V was pared by 6 bases and J by 2 bases, with 7 bases of the junction left unmatched. Germline CDR1 SQVTM, CDR2 ANQGSEA. The CDR3 nucleotides are TGCAGCGTGGACTCCGGGAGGCCCTACGAGCAGTACTTC. This codes for CSVDSGRPYEQYF.

J is TRBJ1-2 and V is TRBV28; a possible D gene is TRBD1 (5 bases). The CDR3 has 15 residues. Trimming removed 9 bases from V and 2 bases from J, with 19 bases in between. Germline CDR1 is MDHEN and CDR2 is SYDVKM. The CDR3 DNA reads TGTGCCAGTGAAGGGGCAGCGGAATCCAACTATGGCTACACCTTC. The encoded protein is CASEGAAESNYGYTF.

The chain employs TRBV7-2 and TRBJ2-7, with 10 bases fitting TRBD2. Germline CDR1 reads SGHTA; CDR2 reads FQGNSA. This CDR3 is 17 amino acids long. The V and J ends lost 0 bases and 2 bases, in that order; junction bases with no gene match: 7. CDR3 amino acids: CASSLASSGSVAYEQYF. Here the CDR3 DNA reads TGTGCCAGCAGCTTAGCGTCTAGCGGGAGTGTCGCCTACGAGCAGTACTTC. Using reference TRBV7-2 and TRBJ2-7 for the parts outside the CDR3, the full variable domain is GAGVSQSPSNKVTEKGKDVELRCDPISGHTALYWYRQSLGQGLEFLIYFQGNSAPDKSGLPSDRFSAERTGGSVSTLTIQRTQQEDSAVYLCASSLASSGSVAYEQYFGPGTRLTVT.

This clone was counted a few times. This chain joins TRBV5-4 and TRBJ2-2, with a weak D call TRBD1 (7 bases). V lost 2 bases, J lost 1 base, and 12 bases lay in between. The CDR3 is 16 residues long. CDR1 and CDR2 (germline): SGHNT, YYREEE (reference sequence). DNA of the CDR3: TGTGCCAGCAGCTTAAACAGGGGAGGGAACACCGGGGAGCTGTTTTTT. Translation gives CASSLNRGGNTGELFF.

The CDR3 coding sequence is TGTGCCAGTAGTATATTCCGAGCAACTAATGAAAAACTGTTTTTT. Protein product: CASSIFRATNEKLFF. The chain carries TRBV19 and TRBJ1-4; D remains unclear. Trimming took off 2 bases at V and 0 bases at J, with 7 bases between the two ends. The length of the CDR3 is 15 residues. Germline lookup yields CDR1 LNHDA and CDR2 SQIVND (reference sequence).

The V call is TRBV15, the J call TRBJ2-1, with 12 bases that match TRBD2. Per germline, CDR1 LNHNV and CDR2 YYDKDF (reference sequence). V lost 1 base to trimming and J lost 9 bases; unmatched junction nucleotides: 4. The CDR3 has 15 amino acids. As DNA, the CDR3 is TGTGCCACCAGCAGAGGGACTAGCGGGAAGGGTGAGCAGTTCTTC. Amino acids: CATSRGTSGKGEQFF.